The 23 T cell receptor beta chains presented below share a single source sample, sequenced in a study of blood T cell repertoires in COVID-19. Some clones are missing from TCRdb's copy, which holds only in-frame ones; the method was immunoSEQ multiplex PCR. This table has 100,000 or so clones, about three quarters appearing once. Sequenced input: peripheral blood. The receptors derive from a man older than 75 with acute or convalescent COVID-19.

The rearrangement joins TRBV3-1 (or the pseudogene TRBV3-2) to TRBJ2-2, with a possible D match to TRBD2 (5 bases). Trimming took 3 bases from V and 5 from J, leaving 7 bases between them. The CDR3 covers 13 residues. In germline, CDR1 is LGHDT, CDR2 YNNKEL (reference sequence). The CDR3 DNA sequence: TGTGCCAGCAGCCACCGGAGGACCGGGGAGCTGTTTTTT. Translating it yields CASSHRRTGELFF.

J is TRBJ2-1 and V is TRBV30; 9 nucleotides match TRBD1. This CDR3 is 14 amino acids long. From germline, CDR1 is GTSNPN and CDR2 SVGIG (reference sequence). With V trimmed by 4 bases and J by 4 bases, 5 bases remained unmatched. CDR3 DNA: TGTGCCTGGACCTCCGGGACAGGGTACAATGAGCAGTTCTTC. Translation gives CAWTSGTGYNEQFF.

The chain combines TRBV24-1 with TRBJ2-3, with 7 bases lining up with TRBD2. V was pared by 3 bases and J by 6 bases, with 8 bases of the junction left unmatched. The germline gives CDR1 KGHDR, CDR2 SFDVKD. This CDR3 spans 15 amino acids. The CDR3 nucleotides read TGTGCCACCAGTGATCGGGGAGGGCCCTCGGATACGCAGTATTTT. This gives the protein CATSDRGGPSDTQYF.

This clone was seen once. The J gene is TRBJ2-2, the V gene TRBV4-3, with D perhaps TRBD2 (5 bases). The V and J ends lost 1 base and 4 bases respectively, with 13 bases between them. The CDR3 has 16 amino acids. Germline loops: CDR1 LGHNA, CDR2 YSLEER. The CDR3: CASSQVVGGGTGELFF. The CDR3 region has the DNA TGCGCCAGCAGCCAAGTCGTCGGAGGCGGCACCGGGGAGCTGTTTTTT.

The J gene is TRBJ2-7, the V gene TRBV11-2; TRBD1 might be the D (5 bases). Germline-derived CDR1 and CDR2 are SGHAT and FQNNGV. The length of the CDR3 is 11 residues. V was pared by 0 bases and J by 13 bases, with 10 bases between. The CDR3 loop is CASSLDGAVYF. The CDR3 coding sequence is TGTGCCAGCAGCTTAGATGGGGCGGTATACTTC.

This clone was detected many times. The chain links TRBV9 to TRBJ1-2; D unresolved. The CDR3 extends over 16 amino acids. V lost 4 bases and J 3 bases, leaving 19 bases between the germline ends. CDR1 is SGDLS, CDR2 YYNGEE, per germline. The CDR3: CASSSAGRVAHYGYTF. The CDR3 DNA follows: TGTGCCAGCAGCAGTGCGGGGAGGGTAGCCCACTATGGCTACACCTTC.

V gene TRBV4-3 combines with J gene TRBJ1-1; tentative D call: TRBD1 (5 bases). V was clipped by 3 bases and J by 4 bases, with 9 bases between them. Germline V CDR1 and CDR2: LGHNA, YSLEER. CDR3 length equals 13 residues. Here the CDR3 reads CASSQRQGTEAFF. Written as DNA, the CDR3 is TGCGCCAGCAGCCAGAGGCAGGGCACTGAAGCTTTCTTT.

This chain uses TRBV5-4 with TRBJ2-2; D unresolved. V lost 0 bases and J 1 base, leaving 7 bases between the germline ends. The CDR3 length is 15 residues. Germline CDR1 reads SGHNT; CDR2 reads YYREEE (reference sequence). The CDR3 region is CASSLAEKNTGELFF. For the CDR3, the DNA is TGTGCCAGCAGCTTGGCAGAAAAGAACACCGGGGAGCTGTTTTTT.

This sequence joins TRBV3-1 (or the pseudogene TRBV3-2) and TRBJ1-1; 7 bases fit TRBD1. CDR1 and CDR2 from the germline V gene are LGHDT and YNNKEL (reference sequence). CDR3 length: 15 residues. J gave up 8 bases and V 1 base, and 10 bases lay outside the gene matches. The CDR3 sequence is CASSQGVQGRGEAFF. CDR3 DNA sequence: TGTGCCAGCAGCCAAGGAGTACAGGGGCGCGGGGAAGCTTTCTTT.

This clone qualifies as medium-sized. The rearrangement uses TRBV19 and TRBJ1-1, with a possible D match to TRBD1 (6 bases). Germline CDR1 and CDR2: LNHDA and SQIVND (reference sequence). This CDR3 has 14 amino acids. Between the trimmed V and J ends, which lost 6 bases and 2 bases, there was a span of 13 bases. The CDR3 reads CASSRGGANTEAFF. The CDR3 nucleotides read TGTGCCAGTAGCCGGGGGGGGGCCAACACTGAAGCTTTCTTT.

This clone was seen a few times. For the CDR3, the DNA is TGTGCCAGCAGTCCCCCAGCGGGAGGGTACGAGCAGTACTTC. It translates to CASSPPAGGYEQYF. The chain combines TRBV6-2 or TRBV6-3 with TRBJ2-7, with 10 bases that match TRBD2. CDR1 MNHEY and CDR2 SVGEGT come from the germline V gene. V dropped 5 bases and J dropped 4; count of bases not matched to a gene: 5. The CDR3 spans 14 residues.

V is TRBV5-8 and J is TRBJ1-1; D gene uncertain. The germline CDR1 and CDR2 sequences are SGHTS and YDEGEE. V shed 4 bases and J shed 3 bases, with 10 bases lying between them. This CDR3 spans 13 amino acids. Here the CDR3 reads CASSAKSHTEAFF. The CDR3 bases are TGTGCCAGCAGCGCAAAGAGCCACACTGAAGCTTTCTTT. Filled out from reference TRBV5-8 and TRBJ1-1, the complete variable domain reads EAGVTQSPTHLIKTRGQQATLRCSPISGHTSVYWYQQALGLGLQFLLWYDEGEERNRGNFPPRFSGRQFPNYSSELNVNALELEDSALYLCASSAKSHTEAFFGQGTRLTVV.

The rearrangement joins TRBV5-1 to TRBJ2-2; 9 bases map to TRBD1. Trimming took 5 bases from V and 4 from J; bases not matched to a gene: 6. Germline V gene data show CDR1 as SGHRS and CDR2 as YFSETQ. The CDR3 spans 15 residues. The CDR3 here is CASRSGQGPTGELFF. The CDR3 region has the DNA TGCGCCAGCAGATCAGGACAGGGGCCCACCGGGGAGCTGTTTTTT.

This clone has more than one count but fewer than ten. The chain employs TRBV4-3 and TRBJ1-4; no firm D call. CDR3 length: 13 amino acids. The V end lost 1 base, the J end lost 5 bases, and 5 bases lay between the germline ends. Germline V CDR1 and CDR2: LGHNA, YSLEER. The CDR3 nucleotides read TGCGCCAGCAGCCAAGGAGTGAATGAAAAACTGTTTTTT. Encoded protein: CASSQGVNEKLFF.

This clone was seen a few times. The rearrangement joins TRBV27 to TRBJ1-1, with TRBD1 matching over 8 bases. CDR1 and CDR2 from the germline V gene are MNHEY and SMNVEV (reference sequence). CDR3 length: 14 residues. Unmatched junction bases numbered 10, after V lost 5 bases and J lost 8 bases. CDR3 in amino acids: CASSGYPGQGEAFF. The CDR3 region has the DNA TGTGCCAGCAGTGGATACCCCGGACAGGGAGAAGCTTTCTTT.

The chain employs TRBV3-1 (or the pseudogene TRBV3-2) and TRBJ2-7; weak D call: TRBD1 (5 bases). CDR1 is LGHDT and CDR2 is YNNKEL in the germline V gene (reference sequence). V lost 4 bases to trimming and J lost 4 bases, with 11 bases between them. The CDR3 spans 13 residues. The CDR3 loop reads CASSLSREYEQYF. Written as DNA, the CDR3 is TGTGCCAGCAGCCTATCCAGGGAATACGAGCAGTACTTC.

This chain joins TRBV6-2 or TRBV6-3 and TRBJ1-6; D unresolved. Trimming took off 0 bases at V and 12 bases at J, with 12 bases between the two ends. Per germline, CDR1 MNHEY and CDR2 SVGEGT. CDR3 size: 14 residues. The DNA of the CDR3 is TGTGCCAGCAGTTACTCCCCCGGAGGGCAACCCCTCCACTTT. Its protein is CASSYSPGGQPLHF.

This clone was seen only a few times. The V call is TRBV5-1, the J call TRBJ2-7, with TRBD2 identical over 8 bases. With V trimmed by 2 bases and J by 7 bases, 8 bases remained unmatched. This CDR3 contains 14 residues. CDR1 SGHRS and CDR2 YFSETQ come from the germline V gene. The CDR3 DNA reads TGCGCCAGCAGCTTAAGCGGGAGCTTGGATGAGCAGTACTTC. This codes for CASSLSGSLDEQYF.

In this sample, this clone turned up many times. Here the CDR3 reads CASSARLRASTDTQYF. CDR3 nucleotides: TGTGCCAGCAGTGCACGACTCCGTGCTAGCACAGATACGCAGTATTTT. The V gene is TRBV28, the J gene TRBJ2-3; D unresolved. Germline loops: CDR1 MDHEN, CDR2 SYDVKM. This CDR3 spans 16 amino acids. V gave up 5 bases and J gave up 0 bases, with 15 bases separating them.

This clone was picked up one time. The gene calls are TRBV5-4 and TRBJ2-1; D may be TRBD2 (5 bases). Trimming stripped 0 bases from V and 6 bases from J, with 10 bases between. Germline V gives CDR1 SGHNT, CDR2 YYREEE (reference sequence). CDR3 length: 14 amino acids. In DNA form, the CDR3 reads TGTGCCAGCAGCTTGGGCGGAGGACTCAATGAGCAGTTCTTC. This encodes CASSLGGGLNEQFF.

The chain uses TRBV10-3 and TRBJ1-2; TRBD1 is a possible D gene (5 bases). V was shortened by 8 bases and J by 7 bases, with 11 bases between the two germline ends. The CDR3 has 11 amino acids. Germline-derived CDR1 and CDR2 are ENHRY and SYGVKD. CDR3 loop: CAIGAGSGYTF. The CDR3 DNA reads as TGTGCCATCGGGGCAGGTTCTGGCTACACCTTC.

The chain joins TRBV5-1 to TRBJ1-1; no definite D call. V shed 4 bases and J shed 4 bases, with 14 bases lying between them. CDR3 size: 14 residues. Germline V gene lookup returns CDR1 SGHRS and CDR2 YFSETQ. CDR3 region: CASSVRDMATEAFF. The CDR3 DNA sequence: TGCGCCAGCAGCGTTAGAGACATGGCCACTGAAGCTTTCTTT.

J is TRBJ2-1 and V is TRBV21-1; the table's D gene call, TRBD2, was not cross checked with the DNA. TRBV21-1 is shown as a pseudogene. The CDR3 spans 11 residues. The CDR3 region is CASRGGNEQFF. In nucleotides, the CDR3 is TGTGCCAGCAGGGGGGGAAATGAGCAGTTCTTC.